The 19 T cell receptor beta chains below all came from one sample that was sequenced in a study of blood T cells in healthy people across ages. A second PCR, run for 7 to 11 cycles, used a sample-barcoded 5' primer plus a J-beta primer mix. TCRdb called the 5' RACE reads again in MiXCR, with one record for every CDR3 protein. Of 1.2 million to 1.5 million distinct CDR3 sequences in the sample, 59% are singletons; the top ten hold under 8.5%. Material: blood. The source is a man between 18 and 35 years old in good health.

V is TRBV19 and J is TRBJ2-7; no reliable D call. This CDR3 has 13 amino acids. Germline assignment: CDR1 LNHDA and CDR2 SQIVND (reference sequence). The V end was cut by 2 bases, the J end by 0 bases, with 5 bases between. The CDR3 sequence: CASSIQDSYEQYF. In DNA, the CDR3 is TGTGCCAGTAGTATACAGGACTCCTACGAGCAGTACTTC.

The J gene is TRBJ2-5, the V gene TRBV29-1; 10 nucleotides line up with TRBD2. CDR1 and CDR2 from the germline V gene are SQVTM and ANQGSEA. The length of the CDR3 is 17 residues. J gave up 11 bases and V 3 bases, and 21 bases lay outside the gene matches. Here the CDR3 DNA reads TGCAGCGTTGATATGGCGGGTCTAGCGGGGGTCTACAATGAGCAGTACTTC. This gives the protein CSVDMAGLAGVYNEQYF. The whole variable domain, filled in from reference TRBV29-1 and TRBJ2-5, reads SAVISQKPSRDICQRGTSLTIQCQVDSQVTMMFWYRQQPGQSLTLIATANQGSEATYESGFVIDKFPISRPNLTFSTLTVSNMSPEDSSIYLCSVDMAGLAGVYNEQYFGPGTRLLVL.

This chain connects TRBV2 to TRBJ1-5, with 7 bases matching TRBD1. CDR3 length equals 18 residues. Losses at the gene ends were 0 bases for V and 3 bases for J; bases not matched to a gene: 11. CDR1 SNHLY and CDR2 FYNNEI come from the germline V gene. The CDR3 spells CASSEARDRVPYNQPQHF. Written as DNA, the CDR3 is TGTGCCAGCAGTGAAGCGCGCGACAGGGTTCCTTACAATCAGCCCCAGCATTTT. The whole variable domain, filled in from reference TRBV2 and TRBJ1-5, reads EPEVTQTPSHQVTQMGQEVILRCVPISNHLYFYWYRQILGQKVEFLVSFYNNEISEKSEIFDDQFSVERPDGSNFTLKIRSTKLEDSAMYFCASSEARDRVPYNQPQHFGDGTRLSIL.

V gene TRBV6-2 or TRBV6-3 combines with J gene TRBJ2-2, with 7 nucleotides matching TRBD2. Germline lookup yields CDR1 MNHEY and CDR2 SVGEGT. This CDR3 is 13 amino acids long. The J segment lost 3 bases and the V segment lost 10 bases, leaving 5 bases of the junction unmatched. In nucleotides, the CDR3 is TGTGCCACCATGACTAGCTACACCGGGGAGCTGTTTTTT. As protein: CATMTSYTGELFF.

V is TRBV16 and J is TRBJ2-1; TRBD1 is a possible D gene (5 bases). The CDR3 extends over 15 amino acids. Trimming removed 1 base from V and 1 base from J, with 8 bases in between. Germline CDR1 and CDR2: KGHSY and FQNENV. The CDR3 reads CASSQYQGSYNEQFF. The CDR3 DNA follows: TGTGCCAGCAGCCAATATCAGGGTTCCTACAATGAGCAGTTCTTC.

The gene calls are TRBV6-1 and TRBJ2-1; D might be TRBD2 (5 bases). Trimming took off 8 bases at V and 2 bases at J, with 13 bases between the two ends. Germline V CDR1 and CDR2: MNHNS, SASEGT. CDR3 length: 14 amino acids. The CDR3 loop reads CASPLGSPYNEQFF. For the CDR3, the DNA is TGTGCCAGCCCCCTAGGGAGCCCCTACAATGAGCAGTTCTTC.

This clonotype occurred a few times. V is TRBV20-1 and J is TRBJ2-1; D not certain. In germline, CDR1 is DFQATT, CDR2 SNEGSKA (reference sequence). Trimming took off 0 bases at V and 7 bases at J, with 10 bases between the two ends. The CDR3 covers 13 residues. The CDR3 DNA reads TGCAGTGCTAGAGAAGCCCTGGTAAATGAGCAGTTCTTC. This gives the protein CSAREALVNEQFF.

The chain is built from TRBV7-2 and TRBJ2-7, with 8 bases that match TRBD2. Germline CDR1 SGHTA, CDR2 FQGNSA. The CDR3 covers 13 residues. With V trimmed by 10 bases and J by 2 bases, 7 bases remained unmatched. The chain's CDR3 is CATGTSLPYEQYF. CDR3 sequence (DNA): TGTGCCACCGGGACTAGTTTGCCCTACGAGCAGTACTTC.

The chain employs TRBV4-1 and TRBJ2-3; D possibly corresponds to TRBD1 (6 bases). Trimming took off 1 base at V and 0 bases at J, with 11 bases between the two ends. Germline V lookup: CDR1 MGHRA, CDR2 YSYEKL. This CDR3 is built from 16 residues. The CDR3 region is CASSQGTASSTDTQYF. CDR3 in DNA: TGCGCCAGCAGCCAAGGGACAGCAAGTAGCACAGATACGCAGTATTTT.

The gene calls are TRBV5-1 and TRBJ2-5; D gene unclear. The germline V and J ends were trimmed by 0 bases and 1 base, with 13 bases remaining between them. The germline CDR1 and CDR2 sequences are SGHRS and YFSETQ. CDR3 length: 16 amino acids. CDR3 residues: CASSLADGGAQETQYF. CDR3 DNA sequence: TGCGCCAGCAGCTTGGCTGACGGTGGAGCCCAAGAGACCCAGTACTTC.

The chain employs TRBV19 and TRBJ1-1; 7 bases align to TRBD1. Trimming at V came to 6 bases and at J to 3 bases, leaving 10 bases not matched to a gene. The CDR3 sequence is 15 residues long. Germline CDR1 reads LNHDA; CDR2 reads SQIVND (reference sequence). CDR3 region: CASRAGGPVDTEAFF. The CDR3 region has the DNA TGTGCCAGTAGGGCAGGGGGGCCGGTGGACACTGAAGCTTTCTTT.

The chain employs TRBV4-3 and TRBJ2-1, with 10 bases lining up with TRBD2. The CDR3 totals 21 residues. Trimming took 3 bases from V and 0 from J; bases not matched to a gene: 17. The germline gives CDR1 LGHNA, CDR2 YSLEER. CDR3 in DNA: TGCGCCAGCAGCCAGCTCCCAAGGCCTAGCGGGGGTCATTACTCCTACAATGAGCAGTTCTTC. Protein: CASSQLPRPSGGHYSYNEQFF.

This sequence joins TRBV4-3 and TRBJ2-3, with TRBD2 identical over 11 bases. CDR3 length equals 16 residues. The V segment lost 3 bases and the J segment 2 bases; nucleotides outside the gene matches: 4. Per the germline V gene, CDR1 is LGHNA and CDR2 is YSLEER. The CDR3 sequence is CASSHGTSGYTDTQYF. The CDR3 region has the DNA TGCGCCAGCAGCCACGGGACTAGCGGTTACACAGATACGCAGTATTTT.

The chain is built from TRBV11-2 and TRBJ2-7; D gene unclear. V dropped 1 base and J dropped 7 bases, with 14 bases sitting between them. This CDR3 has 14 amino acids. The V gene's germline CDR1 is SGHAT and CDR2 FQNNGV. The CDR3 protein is CASSLGPQIGEQYF. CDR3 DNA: TGTGCCAGCAGCTTAGGCCCCCAAATTGGGGAGCAGTACTTC.

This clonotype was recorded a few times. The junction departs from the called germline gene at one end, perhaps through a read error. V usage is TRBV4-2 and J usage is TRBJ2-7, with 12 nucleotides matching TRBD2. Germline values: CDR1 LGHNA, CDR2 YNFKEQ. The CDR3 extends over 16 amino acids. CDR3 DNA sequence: TGTGCCAGTAGCCTTGACCCGGGACTAGCGGGTGAAGAGCAGTACTTC. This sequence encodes CASSLDPGLAGEEQYF.

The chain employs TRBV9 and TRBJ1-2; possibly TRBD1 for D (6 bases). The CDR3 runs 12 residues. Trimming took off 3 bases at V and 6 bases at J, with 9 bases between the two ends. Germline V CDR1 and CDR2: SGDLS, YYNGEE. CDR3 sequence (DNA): TGTGCCAGCAGCGGGGGGCGGAATGGCTACACCTTC. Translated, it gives CASSGGRNGYTF.

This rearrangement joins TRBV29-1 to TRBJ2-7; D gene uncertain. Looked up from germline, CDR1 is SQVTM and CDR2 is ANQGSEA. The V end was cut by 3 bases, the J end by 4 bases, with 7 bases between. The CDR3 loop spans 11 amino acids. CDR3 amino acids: CSVEYRYEQYF. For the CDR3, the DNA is TGCAGCGTTGAGTATAGATACGAGCAGTACTTC.

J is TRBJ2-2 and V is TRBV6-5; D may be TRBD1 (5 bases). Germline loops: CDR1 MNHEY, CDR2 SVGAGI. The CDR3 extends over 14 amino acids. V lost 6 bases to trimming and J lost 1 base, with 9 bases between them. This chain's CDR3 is CASRNDRNTGELFF. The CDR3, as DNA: TGTGCCAGCAGGAATGACAGGAACACCGGGGAGCTGTTTTTT.

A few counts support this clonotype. CDR3 nucleotides: TGCGCCAGCAGCCAAGCCTCGACAGGGAAGTACGAGCAGTACTTC. Translating it yields CASSQASTGKYEQYF. The gene calls are TRBV4-1 and TRBJ2-7; TRBD1 aligns across 7 bases. The CDR3 runs 15 residues. Germline values: CDR1 MGHRA, CDR2 YSYEKL. Trimming took 1 base from V and 4 from J; bases not matched to a gene: 7.